The source of this T cell receptor beta chain is a study of CD8+ T cells in alopecia areata (dated by TCRdb to 2016 to 2019). About the study as a whole: In both human patients and the C3H/HeJ mouse model, the study applied high-throughput TCRbeta sequencing to look at T cell clonal expansion in alopecia areata. On the human side, TCRbeta sequencing was run on scalp tissue and on sorted CD4+ and CD8+ peripheral blood T cells from healthy controls and from alopecia areata patients with either patchy or totalis/universalis disease. Scalp clonality was compared among normal scalp (n=4), patchy alopecia areata scalp (n=8), and alopecia totalis/universalis scalp (n=8). RNA was obtained with the PAXgene miRNA kit for fixed scalp, the miRNeasy kit for PBMCs, and the RNeasy kit for mouse skin. immunoSEQ multiplex PCR using 35 Vbeta forward primers and 13 Jbeta reverse primers was used to amplify TCRbeta CDR3 regions.

General study outcomes and caveats: Higher clonality and more expanded CD8+ clones were observed in lesional scalp than in normal scalp, particularly in alopecia totalis/universalis, a finding suggestive of antigenic drive. Compared with mice, TCR sequences shared between patients were less clear, possibly partly because of HLA diversity across the patient population. Scalp TCR repertoire analysis is complicated because resident alphabeta T cells in normal human skin are also sequenced, whereas mouse skin is dominated by gammadelta T cells.

As to this clone: Its recognized antigen is unknown. No much larger clonotype is one base removed from it; base qualities were not supplied.

Peripheral blood and lesional scalp punch biopsies were obtained from patients with alopecia areata. After PBMCs were isolated by density centrifugation and stained for CD3, CD4 and CD8, a FACSAria was used to sort CD4+ and CD8+ T cells. Untreated alopecia areata patients were recruited as part of a multicenter biomarker study. Blood CD8+ T cells from a handful of biomarker-study patients were further sorted into NKG2D-low and NKG2D-high fractions. Receptors were amplified or captured by the immunoSEQ multiplex PCR assay. To provide template for TCR sequencing, every sample had RNA extracted and reverse transcribed into cDNA. First-strand cDNA was synthesized with SuperScript III using a 2:1 mix of oligo-dT and random hexamers. Amplification bias was assessed with a synthetic immune receptor repertoire, and residual bias was removed computationally. Turning to the authors' computational methods: Raw reads were preprocessed to remove errors, and CDR3 was defined by IMGT conventions from the conserved cysteine to phenylalanine. Clonality was calculated as 1 minus Shannon entropy normalized by log2 of the number of productive unique TCRs. Whether each scalp clone was CD4 or CD8 was inferred by checking scalp TCRbeta sequences against the CD4 and CD8 repertoires from sorted blood. The source is immuneACCESS, and TCRdb retained only in-frame sequences with V and J called. Part of the clones is not carried over; for the studies checked, unresolved V genes explain less than half of this, and the remainder is unexplained. The D gene and trimming were derived from the DNA, and the V and J assignments and clone size from that table. The sample table records approximately 30,000 clones; 62% of these occur just once. Roughly 18% of the sample is held by the ten biggest clonotypes.

The CDR3 goes from the cysteine to the phenylalanine over 15 residues. CDR3 DNA only is kept here, 45 bases in frame from base 1. Trimming removed 5 bases from V and 3 bases from J, leaving 14 bases between the germline ends. The germline V gene (reference sequence) sets CDR1 to LNHDA and CDR2 to SQIVND. The TCR sequence derives from a human donor with alopecia areata. Sequencing was performed on NKG2D-high CD8+ T cells sorted from blood. In light of the paper, this sample's cell subset or site label describes: sorted CD8+ NKG2D-high blood T cells. The rearrangement joined TRBV19 to TRBJ1-5; no D segment can be confidently identified. Here is the DNA: TGTGCCAGTAGTGCTGAGCGACGCCCCAATCAGCCCCAGCATTTT. Its protein reads: CASSAERRPNQPQHF.